This is a list of T cell receptor beta chains from one sample in a study of blood T cells in healthy people across ages. TCRdb passed the 5' RACE reads through MiXCR, listing each CDR3 protein once. Among more than 550,000 distinct CDR3 sequences, 22% were seen once, and the ten largest hold roughly 22%. Source material: blood. Every receptor here comes from a man in his sixties or seventies in good health. CDR3s include the opening cysteine and the closing phenylalanine or tryptophan. A D gene is named only where the DNA matches it firmly. Not all rows give a size; the values are once, few, many and, for expanded clones, a class.

NA	NA	TRBV29-1	CSVESFQGSYGYTF
many	NA	TRBV11-3	CASSPRTVPSGNTIYF
many	TRBD2	TRBV3-1	CASGGTLAGNIQYF
NA	TRBD2	TRBV5-1	CASSPSSGGSSYNEQFF
few	NA	TRBV7-3	CASSLIRVPNEQFF
few	TRBD1	TRBV29-1	CSVSDRVRGYTF
few	NA	TRBV5-1	CASSLDTSKGSGELFF
many	TRBD1	TRBV12-3/TRBV12-4	CASSRTGGSYGYTF
few	NA	TRBV20-1	CSAKPGQGEKLFF
few	NA	TRBV29-1	CSVDRDEQFF
few	NA	TRBV19	CASSMMGRGYGYTF
NA	TRBD2	TRBV6-1	CASSVTSGYQETQYF
NA	TRBD2	TRBV29-1	CSVGNTGGRAEYEQFF
NA	NA	TRBV27	CASRGTGPPYEQYF
NA	NA	TRBV12-3/TRBV12-4	CASSLAVGETSSYEQYF
NA	TRBD1	TRBV20-1	CSANRQGRYETQYF
NA	NA	TRBV20-1	CSATYLGVRGDTQYF
few	NA	TRBV12-3/TRBV12-4	CASSDPRGGAGEKLFF
NA	NA	TRBV25-1	CASSENAEGGLSGYTF
NA	NA	TRBV12-3/TRBV12-4	CASSFDLGVYGYTF
NA	NA	TRBV3-1	CASSQEVQDRHEKLFF
few	NA	TRBV29-1	CVRTGAGNEKLFF
NA	TRBD2	TRBV9	CASTDLRTSGSTDTQYF
NA	NA	TRBV2	CASSSLLYGEQFF
NA	TRBD1	TRBV5-1	CASSEPGTGGTEAFF
NA	NA	TRBV4-1	CASSLGLGNYGYTF
NA	NA	TRBV20-1	CSATYSWFKNIQYF
many	NA	TRBV7-9	CASSFDTMNTEAFF
NA	NA	TRBV6-6	CASSTSDRRLNEKLFF
NA	TRBD1	TRBV6-5	CASSVGQAGGYTF
NA	TRBD1	TRBV5-4	CASSPNWGQGAGNTIYF
many	NA	TRBV6-2/TRBV6-3	CASSYSDYNEQFF
NA	NA	TRBV12-3/TRBV12-4	CASSPSQGSGYTF
NA	TRBD2	TRBV7-9	CASSHRTSGASYNEQFF
NA	NA	TRBV9	CASSATQGAAGNTIYF
few	NA	TRBV10-3	CAISGGNIQYF
NA	NA	TRBV20-1	CSAGLRGQETQYF
NA	TRBD2	TRBV6-1	CASSGSGVDYEQYF
NA	TRBD2	TRBV11-2	CASSSLAAYNEQFF
NA	NA	TRBV20-1	CSARDYWGHQPQHF
NA	NA	TRBV20-1	CSASHTTSNEQFF
few	TRBD2	TRBV12-3/TRBV12-4	CAIRTSGGADEQFF
NA	TRBD2	TRBV4-1	CASSQEGTSGYNEQFF
NA	NA	TRBV7-2	CAISLQETQYF
few	TRBD2	TRBV5-1	CASSTGTSEVDTQYF
many	NA	TRBV18	CASSPFGMANTEAFF
NA	NA	TRBV5-5	CASSRAGDTEAFF
NA	NA	TRBV6-1	CASSASRALMNTEAFF
many	TRBD1	TRBV6-6	CASSLTGGGNQPQHF
few	NA	TRBV4-3	CASSQEFSSGANVLTF
NA	TRBD1	TRBV4-3	CASRQDRGWTYEQYF
many	TRBD1	TRBV4-1	CASSQVELGQGQGYTF
many	TRBD2	TRBV9	CASSVLAGIYNEQFF
few	TRBD2	TRBV12-3/TRBV12-4	CASKPGLAAYNEQFF
NA	TRBD1	TRBV10-3	CAISEADRGSTEAFF
NA	TRBD1	TRBV7-2	CASSPQGAETQYF